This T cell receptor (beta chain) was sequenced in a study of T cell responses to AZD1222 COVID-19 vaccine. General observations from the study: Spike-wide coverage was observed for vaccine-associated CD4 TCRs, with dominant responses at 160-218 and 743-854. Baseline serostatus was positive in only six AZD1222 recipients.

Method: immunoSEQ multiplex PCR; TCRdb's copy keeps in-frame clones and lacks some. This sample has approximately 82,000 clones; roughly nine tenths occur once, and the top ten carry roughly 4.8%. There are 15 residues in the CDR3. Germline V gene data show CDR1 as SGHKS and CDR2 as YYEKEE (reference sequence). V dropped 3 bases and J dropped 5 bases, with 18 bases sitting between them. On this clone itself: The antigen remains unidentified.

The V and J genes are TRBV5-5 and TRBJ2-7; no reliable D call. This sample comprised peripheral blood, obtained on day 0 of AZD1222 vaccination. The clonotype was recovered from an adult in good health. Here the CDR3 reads CASSSQPGPINEQYF. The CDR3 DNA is TGTGCCAGCAGCTCTCAACCCGGGCCCATTAACGAGCAGTACTTC.